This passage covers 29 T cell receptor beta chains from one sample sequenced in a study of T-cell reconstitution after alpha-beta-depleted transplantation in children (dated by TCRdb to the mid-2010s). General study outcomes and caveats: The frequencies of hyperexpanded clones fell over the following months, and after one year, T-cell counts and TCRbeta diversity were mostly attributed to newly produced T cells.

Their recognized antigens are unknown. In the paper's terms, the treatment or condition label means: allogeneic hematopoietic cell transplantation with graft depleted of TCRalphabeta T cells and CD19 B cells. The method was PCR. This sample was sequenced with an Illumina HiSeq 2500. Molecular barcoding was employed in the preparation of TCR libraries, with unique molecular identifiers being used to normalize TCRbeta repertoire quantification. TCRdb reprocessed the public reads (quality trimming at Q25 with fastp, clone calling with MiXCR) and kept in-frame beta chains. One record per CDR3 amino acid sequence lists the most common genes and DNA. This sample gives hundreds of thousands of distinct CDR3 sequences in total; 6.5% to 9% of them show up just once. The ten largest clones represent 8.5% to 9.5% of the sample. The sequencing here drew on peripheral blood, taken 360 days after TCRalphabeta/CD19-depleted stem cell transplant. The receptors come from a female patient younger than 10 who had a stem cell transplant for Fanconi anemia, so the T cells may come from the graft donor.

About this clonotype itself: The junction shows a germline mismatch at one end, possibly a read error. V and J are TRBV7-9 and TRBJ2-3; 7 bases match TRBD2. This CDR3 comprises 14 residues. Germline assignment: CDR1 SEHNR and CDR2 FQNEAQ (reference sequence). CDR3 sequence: CASTRRGNTDTEYF. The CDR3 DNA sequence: TGTGCCAGCACCAGGCGGGGGAACACAGATACGGAGTATTTT.

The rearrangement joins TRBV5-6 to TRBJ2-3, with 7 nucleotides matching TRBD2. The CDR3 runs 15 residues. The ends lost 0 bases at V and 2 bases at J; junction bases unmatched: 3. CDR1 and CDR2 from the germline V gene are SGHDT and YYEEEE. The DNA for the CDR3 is TGTGCCAGCAGCTTGGTTACTAGCGCCACAGATACGCAGTATTTT. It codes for CASSLVTSATDTQYF.

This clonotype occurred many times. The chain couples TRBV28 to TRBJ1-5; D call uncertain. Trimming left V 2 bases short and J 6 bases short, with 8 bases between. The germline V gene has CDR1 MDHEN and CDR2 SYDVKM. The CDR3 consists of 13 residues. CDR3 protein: CASSLVGVQPQHF. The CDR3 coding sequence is TGTGCCAGCAGTTTAGTGGGAGTTCAGCCCCAGCATTTT.

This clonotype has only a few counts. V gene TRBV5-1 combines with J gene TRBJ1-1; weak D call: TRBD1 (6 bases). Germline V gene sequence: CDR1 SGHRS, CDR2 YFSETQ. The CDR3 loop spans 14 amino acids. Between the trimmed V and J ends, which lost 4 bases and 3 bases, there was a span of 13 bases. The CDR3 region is CASSGTGTDTEAFF. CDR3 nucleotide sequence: TGCGCCAGCAGCGGAACAGGGACGGACACTGAAGCTTTCTTT. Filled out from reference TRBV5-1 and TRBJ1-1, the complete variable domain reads KAGVTQTPRYLIKTRGQQVTLSCSPISGHRSVSWYQQTPGQGLQFLFEYFSETQRNKGNFPGRFSGRQFSNSRSEMNVSTLELGDSALYLCASSGTGTDTEAFFGQGTRLTVV.

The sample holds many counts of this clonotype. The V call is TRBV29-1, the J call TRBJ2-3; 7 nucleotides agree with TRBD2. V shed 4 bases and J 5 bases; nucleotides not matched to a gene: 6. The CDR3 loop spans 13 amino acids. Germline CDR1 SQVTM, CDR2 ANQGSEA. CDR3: CSVAGGSQDTQYF. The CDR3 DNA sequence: TGCAGCGTTGCTGGCGGGAGTCAAGATACGCAGTATTTT.

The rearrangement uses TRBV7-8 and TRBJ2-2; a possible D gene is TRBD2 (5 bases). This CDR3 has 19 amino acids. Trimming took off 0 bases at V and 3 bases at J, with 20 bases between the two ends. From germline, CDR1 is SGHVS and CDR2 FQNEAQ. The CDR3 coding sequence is TGTGCCAGCAGCTTAGCTTTCACACTTCCGGGATCCCACACCGGGGAGCTGTTTTTT. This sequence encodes CASSLAFTLPGSHTGELFF.

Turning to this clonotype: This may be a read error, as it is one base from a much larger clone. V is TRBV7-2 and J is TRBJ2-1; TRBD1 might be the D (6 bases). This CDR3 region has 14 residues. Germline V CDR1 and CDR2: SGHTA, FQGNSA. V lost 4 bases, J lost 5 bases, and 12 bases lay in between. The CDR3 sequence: CASSWETGHNEQFF. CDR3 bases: TGTGCCAGCAGCTGGGAAACAGGGCACAATGAGCAGTTCTTC.

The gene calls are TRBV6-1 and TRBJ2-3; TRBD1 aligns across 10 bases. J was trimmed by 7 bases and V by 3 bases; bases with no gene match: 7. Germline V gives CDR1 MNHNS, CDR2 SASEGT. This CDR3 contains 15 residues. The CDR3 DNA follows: TGTGCCAGCAGTGATCCGGGACAGGGGAGGCATACGCAGTATTTT. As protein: CASSDPGQGRHTQYF.

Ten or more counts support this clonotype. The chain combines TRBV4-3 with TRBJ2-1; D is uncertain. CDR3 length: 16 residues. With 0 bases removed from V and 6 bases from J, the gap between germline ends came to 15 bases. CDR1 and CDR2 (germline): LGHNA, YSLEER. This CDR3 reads CASSQDSDGATNEQFF. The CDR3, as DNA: TGCGCCAGCAGCCAAGACTCAGACGGAGCTACCAATGAGCAGTTCTTC.

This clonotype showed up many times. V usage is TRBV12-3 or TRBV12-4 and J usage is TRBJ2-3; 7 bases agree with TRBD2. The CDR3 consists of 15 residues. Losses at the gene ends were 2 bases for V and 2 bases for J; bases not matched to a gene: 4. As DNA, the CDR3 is TGTGCCAGCAGTTTAAGCGGGGTCCACACAGATACGCAGTATTTT. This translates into CASSLSGVHTDTQYF.

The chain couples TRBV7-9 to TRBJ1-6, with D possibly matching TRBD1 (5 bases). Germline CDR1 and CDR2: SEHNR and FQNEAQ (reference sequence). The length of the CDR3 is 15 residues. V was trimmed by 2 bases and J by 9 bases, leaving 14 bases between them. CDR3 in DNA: TGTGCCAGCAGCTTAACCGCAGGGAGGAGTTCACCCCTCCACTTT. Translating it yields CASSLTAGRSSPLHF.

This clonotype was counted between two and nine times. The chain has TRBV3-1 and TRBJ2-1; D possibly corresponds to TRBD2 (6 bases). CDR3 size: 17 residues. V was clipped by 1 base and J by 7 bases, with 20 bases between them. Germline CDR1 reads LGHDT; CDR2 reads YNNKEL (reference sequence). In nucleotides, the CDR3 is TGTGCCAGCAGCCAAGTGGGGGGTCCGACTTCCTTTAATGAGCAGTTCTTC. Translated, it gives CASSQVGGPTSFNEQFF.

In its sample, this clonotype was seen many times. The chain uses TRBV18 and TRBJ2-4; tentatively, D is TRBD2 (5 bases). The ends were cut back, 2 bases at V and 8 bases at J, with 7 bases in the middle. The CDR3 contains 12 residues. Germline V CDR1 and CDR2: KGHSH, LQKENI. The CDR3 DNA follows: TGTGCCAGCTCACCATTGGGAGACATTCAGTACTTC. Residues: CASSPLGDIQYF.

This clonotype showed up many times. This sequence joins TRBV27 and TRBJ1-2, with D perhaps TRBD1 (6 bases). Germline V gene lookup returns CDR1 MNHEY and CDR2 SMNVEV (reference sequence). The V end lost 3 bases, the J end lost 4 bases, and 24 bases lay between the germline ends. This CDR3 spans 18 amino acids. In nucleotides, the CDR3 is TGTGCCAGCAGTTTTTTTACAGGGAATCGTATTCACTTCTATGGCTACACCTTC. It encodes CASSFFTGNRIHFYGYTF.

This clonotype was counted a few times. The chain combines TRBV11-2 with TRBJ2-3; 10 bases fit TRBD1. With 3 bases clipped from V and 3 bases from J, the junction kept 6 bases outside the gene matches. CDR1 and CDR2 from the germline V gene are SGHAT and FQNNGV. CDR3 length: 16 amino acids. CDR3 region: CASSFAGTGATDTQYF. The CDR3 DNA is TGTGCCAGCAGCTTTGCCGGGACAGGGGCAACAGATACGCAGTATTTT.

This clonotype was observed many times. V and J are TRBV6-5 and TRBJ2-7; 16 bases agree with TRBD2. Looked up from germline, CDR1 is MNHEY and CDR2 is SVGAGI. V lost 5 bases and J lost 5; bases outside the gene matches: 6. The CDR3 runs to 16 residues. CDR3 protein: CASSRGLAGGRNEQYF. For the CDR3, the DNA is TGTGCCAGCAGTAGGGGACTAGCGGGGGGGCGGAACGAGCAGTACTTC.

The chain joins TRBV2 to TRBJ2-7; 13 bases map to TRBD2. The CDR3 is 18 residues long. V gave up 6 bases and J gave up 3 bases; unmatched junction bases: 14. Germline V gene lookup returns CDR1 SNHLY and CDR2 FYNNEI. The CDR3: CASSRLAGGISGDYEQYF. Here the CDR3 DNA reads TGTGCCAGCAGCAGACTAGCGGGAGGTATAAGTGGGGACTACGAGCAGTACTTC. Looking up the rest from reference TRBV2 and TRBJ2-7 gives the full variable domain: EPEVTQTPSHQVTQMGQEVILRCVPISNHLYFYWYRQILGQKVEFLVSFYNNEISEKSEIFDDQFSVERPDGSNFTLKIRSTKLEDSAMYFCASSRLAGGISGDYEQYFGPGTRLTVT.

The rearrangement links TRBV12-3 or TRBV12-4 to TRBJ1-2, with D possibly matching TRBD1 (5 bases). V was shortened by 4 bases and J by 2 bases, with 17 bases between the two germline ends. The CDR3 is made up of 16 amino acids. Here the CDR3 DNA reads TGTGCCAGCAGTTCCTTTTCGGGGGAGATCAACTATGGCTACACCTTC. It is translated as CASSSFSGEINYGYTF.

CDR3 amino acids: CASSSPSATSTDTQYF. The CDR3 DNA reads TGTGCCAGCAGCTCCCCTAGCGCAACTAGCACAGATACGCAGTATTTT. This chain uses TRBV5-4 with TRBJ2-3, with D tentatively TRBD2 (6 bases). The CDR3 has 16 residues. Germline V gene lookup returns CDR1 SGHNT and CDR2 YYREEE (reference sequence). V lost 3 bases to trimming and J lost 0 bases, with 14 bases between them.

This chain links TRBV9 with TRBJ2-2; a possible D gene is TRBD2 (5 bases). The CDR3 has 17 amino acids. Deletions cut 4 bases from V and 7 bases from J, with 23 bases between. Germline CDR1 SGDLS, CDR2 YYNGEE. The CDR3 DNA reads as TGTGCCAGCAGCCCACTTCGGGGTTGGGGTGTCGGCGGGGAGCTGTTTTTT. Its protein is CASSPLRGWGVGGELFF.

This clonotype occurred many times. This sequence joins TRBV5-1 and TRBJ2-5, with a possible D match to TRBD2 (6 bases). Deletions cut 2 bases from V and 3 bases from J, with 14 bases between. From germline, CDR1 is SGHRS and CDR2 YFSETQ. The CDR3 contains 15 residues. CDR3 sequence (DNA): TGCGCCAGCAGCTTAATCGGGACTCTTAAAGAGACCCAGTACTTC. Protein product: CASSLIGTLKETQYF.

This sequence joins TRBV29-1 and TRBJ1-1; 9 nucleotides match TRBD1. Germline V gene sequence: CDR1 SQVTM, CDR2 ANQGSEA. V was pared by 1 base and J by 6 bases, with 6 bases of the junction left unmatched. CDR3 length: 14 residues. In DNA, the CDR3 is TGCAGCGTTGAAGGGACAGGGGATTTTTCTGAAGCTTTCTTT. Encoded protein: CSVEGTGDFSEAFF.

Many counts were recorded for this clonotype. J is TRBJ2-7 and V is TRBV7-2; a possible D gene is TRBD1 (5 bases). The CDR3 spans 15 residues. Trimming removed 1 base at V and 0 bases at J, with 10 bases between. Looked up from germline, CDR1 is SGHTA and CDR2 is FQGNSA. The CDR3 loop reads CASSLEGLSSYEQYF. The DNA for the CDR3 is TGTGCCAGCAGCTTAGAGGGGCTGAGCTCCTACGAGCAGTACTTC.

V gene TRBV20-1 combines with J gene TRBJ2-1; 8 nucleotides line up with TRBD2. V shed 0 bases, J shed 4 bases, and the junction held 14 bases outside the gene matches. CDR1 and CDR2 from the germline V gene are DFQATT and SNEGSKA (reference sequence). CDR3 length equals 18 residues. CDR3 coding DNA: TGCAGTGCTAGAGATCTGTTTAGGCTAGCGGGTTCTTACAATGAGCAGTTCTTC. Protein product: CSARDLFRLAGSYNEQFF.

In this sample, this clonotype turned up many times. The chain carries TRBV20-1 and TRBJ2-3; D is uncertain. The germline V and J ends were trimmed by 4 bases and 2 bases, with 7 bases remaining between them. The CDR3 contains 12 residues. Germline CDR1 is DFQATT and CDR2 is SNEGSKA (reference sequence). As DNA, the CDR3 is TGCAGTGCTAAAAGGCCCACAGATACGCAGTATTTT. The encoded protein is CSAKRPTDTQYF.

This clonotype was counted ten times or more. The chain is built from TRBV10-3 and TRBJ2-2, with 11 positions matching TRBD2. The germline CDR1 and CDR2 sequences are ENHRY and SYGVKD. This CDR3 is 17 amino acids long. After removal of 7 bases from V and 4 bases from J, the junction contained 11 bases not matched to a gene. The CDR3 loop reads CAIKGTSGLSGTGELFF. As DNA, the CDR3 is TGTGCCATCAAAGGGACTAGCGGTCTTTCGGGCACCGGGGAGCTGTTTTTT.

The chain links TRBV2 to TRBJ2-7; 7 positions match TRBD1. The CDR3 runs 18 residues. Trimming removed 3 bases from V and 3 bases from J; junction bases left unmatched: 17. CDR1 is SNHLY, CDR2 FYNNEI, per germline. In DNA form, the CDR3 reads TGTGCCAGCAGTGATCTTTGGAGGACAGGCCGGGGTAACTACGAGCAGTACTTC. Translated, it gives CASSDLWRTGRGNYEQYF.

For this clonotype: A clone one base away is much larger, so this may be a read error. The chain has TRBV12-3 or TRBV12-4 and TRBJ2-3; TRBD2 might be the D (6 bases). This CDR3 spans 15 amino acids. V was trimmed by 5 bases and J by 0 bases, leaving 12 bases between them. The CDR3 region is CASSVIAASTDTQYF. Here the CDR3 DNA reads TGTGCCAGCAGTGTAATAGCGGCGAGCACAGATACGCAGTATTTT.

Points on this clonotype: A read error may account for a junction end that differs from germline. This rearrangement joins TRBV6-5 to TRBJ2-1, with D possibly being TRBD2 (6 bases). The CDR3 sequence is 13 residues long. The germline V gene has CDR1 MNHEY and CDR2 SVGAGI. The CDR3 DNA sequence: TGTGCCAGCAGCCGGGACTCCCACAATGAGCAGTTCTTC. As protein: CASSRDSHNEQFF.